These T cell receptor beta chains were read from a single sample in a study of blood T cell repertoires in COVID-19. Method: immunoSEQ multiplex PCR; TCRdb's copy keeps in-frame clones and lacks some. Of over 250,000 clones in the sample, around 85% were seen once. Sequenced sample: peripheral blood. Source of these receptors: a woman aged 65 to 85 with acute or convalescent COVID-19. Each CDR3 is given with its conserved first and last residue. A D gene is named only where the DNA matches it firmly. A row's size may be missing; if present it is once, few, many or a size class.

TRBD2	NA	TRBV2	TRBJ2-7	CASIRGGGSYEQYF	TGTGCCAGCATTCGGGGGGGCGGCTCCTACGAGCAGTACTTC
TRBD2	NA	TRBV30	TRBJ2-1	CAWSVFTAGGVDEQFF	TGTGCCTGGAGTGTATTCACGGCGGGGGGGGTTGATGAGCAGTTCTTC
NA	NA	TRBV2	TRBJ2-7	CASGPGRGYEQYF	TGTGCCAGCGGCCCGGGGAGGGGGTACGAGCAGTACTTC
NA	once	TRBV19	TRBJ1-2	CASSMEAGYTF	TGTGCCAGTAGTATGGAGGCTGGCTACACCTTC
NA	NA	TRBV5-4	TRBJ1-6	CASRGGLGPSSPLHF	TGTGCCAGCAGGGGGGGTCTGGGCCCAAGTTCACCCCTCCACTTT
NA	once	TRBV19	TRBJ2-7	CASSQTQGEEQYF	TGTGCCAGTAGTCAGACACAGGGTGAGGAGCAGTACTTC
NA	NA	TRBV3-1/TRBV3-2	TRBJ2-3	CASSLQGSTDTQYF	TGTGCCAGCAGCCTCCAGGGTAGCACAGATACGCAGTATTTT
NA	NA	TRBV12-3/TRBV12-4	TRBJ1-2	CASSLSGGGYTF	TGTGCCAGCAGTTTGTCAGGCGGGGGCTACACCTTC
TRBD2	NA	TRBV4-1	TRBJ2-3	CASSQVKALAGGDTQYF	TGCGCCAGCAGCCAAGTAAAGGCACTAGCGGGGGGAGATACGCAGTATTTT
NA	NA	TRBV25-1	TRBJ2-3	CASSDLTDTQYF	TGTGCCAGCAGTGACCTCACAGATACGCAGTATTTT
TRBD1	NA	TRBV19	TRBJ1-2	CASNPGGTGQRGYTF	TGTGCCAGTAATCCGGGGGGGACAGGGCAACGGGGCTACACCTTC